The T cell receptor (beta chain) described here comes from a study of CD8+ T cells in alopecia areata. The researchers isolated CD4+ and CD8+ T cells from PBMCs by sorting. The CDR3 spans 16 residues. Findings and limits, study-wide: Scalp samples also yield sequences from resident alphabeta T cells of normal skin. Lesional scalp exceeded normal scalp in clonality, especially in alopecia totalis/universalis.

RNA was extracted and reverse transcribed into cDNA as the sequencing template. Using immunoSEQ multiplex PCR, the repertoire was profiled, and TCRdb retains in-frame clones only, with some absent. Of some 160,000 clones listed, about two thirds are singletons. This clone was picked up a small number of times. Its specificity is unknown. The TCR was taken from a human donor in good health. The chain is built from TRBV21-1 and TRBJ2-7; TRBD1 is taken as the D call from the table, unchecked against the DNA. TRBV21-1 is recorded as a pseudogene. The sequenced material came from CD8+ T cells sorted from blood. CDR3 sequence: CASSIPDRYFSYEQYF. The CDR3 DNA is TGTGCCAGCAGCATCCCCGACAGGTACTTCTCCTACGAGCAGTACTTC.